The 28 T cell receptor beta chains in this list originate from one sample, sequenced in a study of regulatory T cells. The PCR used 52 TRBV and 13 TRBJ primers. Sequencing used immunoSEQ multiplex PCR; TCRdb keeps in-frame clones, though not all of them. Among tens of thousands of clones listed, over 90% were seen once. The antigens of these receptors remain unknown. Overall study findings and caveats: In CD3G-deficient patients, conventional CD4+ T cells were enriched for hydrophobic CDR3 residues at positions 6 and 7.

Source material: conventional CD4+ T cells sorted from blood. The receptors derive from a child aged 2 to 15 with CD3G deficiency.

In its sample, this clone was seen once. This rearrangement joins TRBV28 to TRBJ2-1; D remains unclear. V lost 4 bases and J 3 bases, leaving 7 bases between the germline ends. The CDR3 extends over 13 amino acids. Germline V gene sequence: CDR1 MDHEN, CDR2 SYDVKM. The CDR3 DNA follows: TGTGCCAGCAGTTCCTACAACTACAATGAGCAGTTCTTC. Translating it yields CASSSYNYNEQFF. The full variable domain, with the rest looked up from reference TRBV28 and TRBJ2-1, is DVKVTQSSRYLVKRTGEKVFLECVQDMDHENMFWYRQDPGLGLRLIYFSYDVKMKEKGDIPEGYSVSREKKERFSLILESASTNQTSMYLCASSSYNYNEQFFGPGTRLTVL.

V is TRBV7-8 and J is TRBJ2-5; 7 positions agree with TRBD1. J lost 3 bases, V lost 3 bases, and 1 base had no gene match. Germline CDR1 reads SGHVS; CDR2 reads FQNEAQ. The CDR3 has 13 residues. This CDR3 reads CASSLDRKETQYF. The CDR3 nucleotides are TGTGCCAGCAGCTTGGACAGGAAAGAGACCCAGTACTTC.

The chain combines TRBV28 with TRBJ1-3; D not resolved. The CDR3 is 16 residues long. V lost 3 bases and J lost 0, with 12 bases in between. Germline loops: CDR1 MDHEN, CDR2 SYDVKM. The CDR3 spells CASSFARTGSGNTIYF. The CDR3 DNA follows: TGTGCCAGCAGTTTCGCGAGGACGGGCTCTGGAAACACCATATATTTT.

The chain joins TRBV19 to TRBJ2-7; 7 nucleotides line up with TRBD2. V shed 2 bases and J 1 base; nucleotides not matched to a gene: 5. The germline V gene encodes CDR1 LNHDA and CDR2 SQIVND (reference sequence). This CDR3 comprises 15 residues. CDR3: CASSIRAGESYEQYF. The DNA of the CDR3 is TGTGCCAGTAGTATACGGGCGGGAGAATCCTACGAGCAGTACTTC.

This chain uses TRBV5-1 with TRBJ1-1; D gene uncertain. The germline gives CDR1 SGHRS, CDR2 YFSETQ. Trimming took off 0 bases at V and 0 bases at J, with 3 bases between the two ends. The CDR3 extends over 13 amino acids. The CDR3 bases are TGCGCCAGCAGCTTGGAGTTGAACACTGAAGCTTTCTTT. It encodes CASSLELNTEAFF.

The V call is TRBV5-1, the J call TRBJ2-3, with D perhaps TRBD2 (5 bases). V was cut by 5 bases and J by 6 bases, with 19 bases left in between. Germline V CDR1 and CDR2: SGHRS, YFSETQ. The CDR3 has 15 residues. Written as DNA, the CDR3 is TGCGCCAGCAGTCAAAGCGGACGGTCGTCGGATACGCAGTATTTT. Protein sequence: CASSQSGRSSDTQYF.

The rearrangement links TRBV9 to TRBJ1-2, with 7 bases that match TRBD1. The germline V gene has CDR1 SGDLS and CDR2 YYNGEE. The CDR3 runs to 15 residues. V lost 4 bases and J lost 4; bases outside the gene matches: 10. CDR3 nucleotides: TGTGCCAGCAGCCGCGGATCGGGACAGTTCTATGGCTACACCTTC. This encodes CASSRGSGQFYGYTF.

CDR3 loop: CASSLAEHSETQYF. CDR3 nucleotide sequence: TGCGCCAGCAGCTTGGCCGAGCATTCGGAGACCCAGTACTTC. The V and J genes are TRBV5-1 and TRBJ2-5; D unclear. This CDR3 contains 14 residues. V was clipped by 0 bases and J by 5 bases, with 11 bases between them. Germline CDR1 is SGHRS and CDR2 is YFSETQ.

There are a few counts of this clone. This chain uses TRBV28 with TRBJ2-7; TRBD2 matches at 8 bases. The CDR3 spans 13 residues. The junction had 9 bases not matched to a gene; V was cut back by 7 bases and J by 7 bases. Germline V gene lookup returns CDR1 MDHEN and CDR2 SYDVKM. CDR3 residues: CASKSGSGREQYF. In DNA form, the CDR3 reads TGTGCCAGCAAAAGCGGGAGCGGTAGGGAGCAGTACTTC.

The gene calls are TRBV6-1 and TRBJ2-7; 8 bases agree with TRBD2. J gave up 2 bases and V 6 bases, and 6 bases lay outside the gene matches. The CDR3 spans 14 residues. The germline V gene encodes CDR1 MNHNS and CDR2 SASEGT. The CDR3 protein is CASSRSGGPYEQYF. The CDR3 DNA follows: TGTGCCAGCAGCCGCTCGGGGGGGCCCTACGAGCAGTACTTC.

The V call is TRBV11-3, the J call TRBJ2-2, with a weak D call TRBD1 (6 bases). CDR1 SGHNT and CDR2 YENEEA come from the germline V gene. This CDR3 contains 12 residues. Between the trimmed V and J ends, which lost 5 bases and 8 bases, there was a span of 9 bases. The CDR3 DNA is TGTGCCAGCAGCCACAGGGTAGGGGAGCTGTTTTTT. Translating gives CASSHRVGELFF.

V usage is TRBV29-1 and J usage is TRBJ1-1, with a tentative D call TRBD1 (5 bases). V was shortened by 7 bases and J by 0 bases, with 12 bases between the two germline ends. Per the germline V gene, CDR1 is SQVTM and CDR2 is ANQGSEA. CDR3 length: 13 amino acids. CDR3 sequence reads: CSAFRGVNTEAFF. CDR3 nucleotide sequence: TGCAGCGCCTTTCGGGGGGTGAACACTGAAGCTTTCTTT.

This clone was recorded once. The chain couples TRBV7-9 to TRBJ2-6; perhaps TRBD1 as D (6 bases). The ends were cut back, 5 bases at V and 2 bases at J, with 10 bases in the middle. CDR3 length: 15 residues. Germline assignment: CDR1 SEHNR and CDR2 FQNEAQ (reference sequence). CDR3 residues: CASSRQATGANVLTF. DNA of the CDR3: TGTGCCAGCAGCCGACAGGCCACTGGGGCCAACGTCCTGACTTTC.

J is TRBJ2-2 and V is TRBV7-9; tentatively, D is TRBD1 (6 bases). The CDR3 extends over 16 amino acids. Trimming took 3 bases from V and 1 from J, leaving 12 bases between them. Germline loops: CDR1 SEHNR, CDR2 FQNEAQ (reference sequence). The CDR3 DNA is TGTGCCAGCAGCTTTTTGACAGGTCAGAACACCGGGGAGCTGTTTTTT. It specifies CASSFLTGQNTGELFF.

The rearrangement uses TRBV5-1 and TRBJ2-1, with a possible D match to TRBD1 (6 bases). The V end lost 0 bases, the J end lost 0 bases, and 10 bases lay between the germline ends. CDR3 length equals 16 residues. CDR1 SGHRS and CDR2 YFSETQ come from the germline V gene. In DNA form, the CDR3 reads TGCGCCAGCAGCTTGGGGGGGCATAGCTCCTACAATGAGCAGTTCTTC. Translated, it gives CASSLGGHSSYNEQFF.

The gene calls are TRBV28 and TRBJ1-2, with D possibly being TRBD1 (6 bases). Germline V gives CDR1 MDHEN, CDR2 SYDVKM. The ends were cut back, 4 bases at V and 6 bases at J, with 12 bases in the middle. This CDR3 has 13 residues. The CDR3 is CASSWGPGNGYTF. The CDR3 bases are TGTGCCAGCAGTTGGGGGCCGGGGAATGGCTACACCTTC.

This clone was counted a single time. The chain uses TRBV20-1 and TRBJ2-7, with D hard to call. With 4 bases removed from V and 4 bases from J, the gap between germline ends came to 8 bases. Germline loops: CDR1 DFQATT, CDR2 SNEGSKA (reference sequence). The CDR3 extends over 11 amino acids. The DNA of the CDR3 is TGCAGTGCTACCCCCGGTTACGAGCAGTACTTC. This translates into CSATPGYEQYF.

The genes are TRBV28 and TRBJ2-3, with D perhaps matching TRBD2 (5 bases). CDR3 length: 15 amino acids. Germline CDR1 MDHEN, CDR2 SYDVKM. The germline V and J ends were trimmed by 3 bases and 3 bases, with 13 bases remaining between them. In DNA form, the CDR3 reads TGTGCCAGCAGTTTCGGGATCCGAGGGACAGATACGCAGTATTTT. This encodes CASSFGIRGTDTQYF. Looking up the rest from reference TRBV28 and TRBJ2-3 gives the full variable domain: DVKVTQSSRYLVKRTGEKVFLECVQDMDHENMFWYRQDPGLGLRLIYFSYDVKMKEKGDIPEGYSVSREKKERFSLILESASTNQTSMYLCASSFGIRGTDTQYFGPGTRLTVL.

This clone was observed a single time. J is TRBJ2-1 and V is TRBV19, with TRBD1 identical over 11 bases. CDR1 is LNHDA and CDR2 is SQIVND in the germline V gene (reference sequence). This CDR3 is 13 amino acids long. V lost 9 bases and J lost 3; bases outside the gene matches: 1. The CDR3 sequence: CASGTGGYNEQFF. The CDR3 DNA is TGTGCCAGCGGGACAGGGGGCTACAATGAGCAGTTCTTC.

This chain links TRBV6-1 with TRBJ2-7, with 7 bases fitting TRBD1. The CDR3 length is 13 residues. Germline-derived CDR1 and CDR2 are MNHNS and SASEGT. V dropped 6 bases and J dropped 3; count of bases not matched to a gene: 5. The CDR3 DNA reads as TGTGCCAGCAGCCCCGGGACAGACTACGAGCAGTACTTC. Translated, it gives CASSPGTDYEQYF.

The chain joins TRBV28 to TRBJ1-4, with D perhaps matching TRBD1 (5 bases). CDR3 length equals 14 residues. Trimming left V 6 bases short and J 6 bases short, with 14 bases between. Germline values: CDR1 MDHEN, CDR2 SYDVKM. As DNA, the CDR3 is TGTGCCAGCAGCTCGACAGACCTGGATGAAAAACTGTTTTTT. It is translated as CASSSTDLDEKLFF.

The V call is TRBV13, the J call TRBJ2-3, with a tentative D call TRBD1 (7 bases). The V and J ends lost 5 bases and 4 bases respectively, with 16 bases between them. The CDR3 has 15 amino acids. Germline assignment: CDR1 PRHDT and CDR2 FYEKMQ (reference sequence). The CDR3 reads CASSKGQRAADTQYF. Written as DNA, the CDR3 is TGTGCCAGCAGCAAGGGACAGCGGGCGGCAGATACGCAGTATTTT.

The gene calls are TRBV19 and TRBJ2-1, with 8 bases aligning to TRBD2. V gave up 1 base and J gave up 7 bases; unmatched junction bases: 6. CDR3 length: 15 residues. CDR1 is LNHDA and CDR2 is SQIVND in the germline V gene (reference sequence). CDR3 sequence: CASSIAGGVRNEQFF. In nucleotides, the CDR3 is TGTGCCAGTAGTATAGCGGGAGGGGTAAGAAATGAGCAGTTCTTC.

The CDR3, as DNA: TGTGCCAGCAGCGGAGGACCGAACACTGAAGCTTTCTTT. Encoded protein: CASSGGPNTEAFF. The chain carries TRBV7-8 and TRBJ1-1, with no clear D. This CDR3 has 13 amino acids. Trimming removed 5 bases from V and 1 base from J, with 8 bases in between. The germline gives CDR1 SGHVS, CDR2 FQNEAQ. Full variable domain (remainder filled in from reference TRBV7-8 and TRBJ1-1): GAGVSQSPRYKVAKRGQDVALRCDPISGHVSLFWYQQALGQGPEFLTYFQNEAQLDKSGLPSDRFFAERPEGSVSTLKIQRTQQEDSAVYLCASSGGPNTEAFFGQGTRLTVV.

The chain carries TRBV6-1 and TRBJ2-5; D is unresolved. Trimming removed 5 bases from V and 5 bases from J, with 15 bases in between. This CDR3 contains 14 residues. Germline V gene data show CDR1 as MNHNS and CDR2 as SASEGT. The CDR3 DNA follows: TGTGCCAGCAGTCGTCTCGTAGATAGGGAGACCCAGTACTTC. Protein product: CASSRLVDRETQYF.

V gene TRBV5-1 combines with J gene TRBJ2-7; 7 bases are a match to TRBD2. This CDR3 has 12 amino acids. Trimming removed 4 bases from V and 4 bases from J; junction bases left unmatched: 2. Germline-derived CDR1 and CDR2 are SGHRS and YFSETQ. CDR3 nucleotide sequence: TGCGCCAGCAGCCCGGGAGGATACGAGCAGTACTTC. It translates to CASSPGGYEQYF.

The CDR3 DNA reads TGTGCCAGCAGTTTCCTTGGGGGACAGGGGATTTATCAGCCCCAGCATTTT. Its protein product is CASSFLGGQGIYQPQHF. This rearrangement joins TRBV28 to TRBJ1-5; TRBD1 matches at 10 bases. This CDR3 region has 17 residues. Germline lookup yields CDR1 MDHEN and CDR2 SYDVKM. The junction had 10 bases not matched to a gene; V was cut back by 3 bases and J by 5 bases.

The chain joins TRBV10-3 to TRBJ2-6; D uncertain. Trimming shortened V by 10 bases and J by 0 bases, and 7 bases separated the two germline ends. Per germline, CDR1 ENHRY and CDR2 SYGVKD. This CDR3 is 13 amino acids long. The CDR3, as DNA: TGTGCCACTACAAGCTCTGGGGCCAACGTCCTGACTTTC. This sequence encodes CATTSSGANVLTF.